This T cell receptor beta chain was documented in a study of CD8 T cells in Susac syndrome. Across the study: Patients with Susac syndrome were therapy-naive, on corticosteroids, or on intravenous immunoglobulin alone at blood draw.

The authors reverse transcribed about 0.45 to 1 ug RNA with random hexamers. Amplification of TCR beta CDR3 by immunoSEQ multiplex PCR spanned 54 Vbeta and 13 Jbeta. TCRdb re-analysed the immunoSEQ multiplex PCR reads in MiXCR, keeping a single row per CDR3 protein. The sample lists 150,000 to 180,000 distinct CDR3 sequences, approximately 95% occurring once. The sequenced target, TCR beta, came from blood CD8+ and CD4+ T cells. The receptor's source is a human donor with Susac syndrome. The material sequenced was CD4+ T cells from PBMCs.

CDR3 in DNA: TGTGCCAGCAGCCAAGGGACAGGGAGAACTGAAGCTTTCTTT. Amino acids: CASSQGTGRTEAFF. This chain uses TRBV3-1 with TRBJ1-1; 8 nucleotides align to TRBD1. The CDR3 totals 14 residues. Trimming cost V 1 base and J 5 bases; bases outside gene matches: 3. CDR1 is LGHDT, CDR2 YNNKEL, per germline (reference sequence).